This T cell receptor beta chain emerged from a study of early stage breast cancer tumors. Whole-study results and caveats: Most shared enriched TCRB sequences were commonly generated ones.

The CDR3 is 14 amino acids. The V and J ends lost 0 bases and 1 base respectively, with 7 bases between them. Germline V gene lookup returns CDR1 SGHRS and CDR2 YFSETQ. TCRdb keeps only in-frame clones here, not all; method: immunoSEQ multiplex PCR. Seen here are fewer than 35,000 clones, around 70% observed once, and the top ten hold approximately 35%. On this clone: Its antigen is not identified. The identical CDR3 is also encoded by other nucleotide sequences in the sample.

The sample was blood. The V and J genes are TRBV5-1 and TRBJ2-5; maybe TRBD2 (6 bases). The receptor comes from a person aged 50-59 years with breast cancer. CDR3 sequence: CASSLGSGQETQYF. CDR3 nucleotides: TGCGCCAGCAGCTTGGGTAGCGGCCAAGAGACCCAGTACTTC. The complete variable domain, with remaining parts taken from reference TRBV5-1 and TRBJ2-5, reads KAGVTQTPRYLIKTRGQQVTLSCSPISGHRSVSWYQQTPGQGLQFLFEYFSETQRNKGNFPGRFSGRQFSNSRSEMNVSTLELGDSALYLCASSLGSGQETQYFGPGTRLLVL.